One and the same sample provided the 4 T cell receptor delta chains below, sequenced in a study of fetal and pediatric gammadelta thymocytes. Elective pregnancy terminations at roughly 14 to 22 weeks estimated gestational age supplied the fetal thymuses. TCRdb re-processed the reads using CATT. This table has approximately 800 delta-chain clones, roughly a fifth appearing once. The sample consisted of non-Vgamma9Vdelta2 gamma-delta T cells from the thymus. Subset reported: CD3+gammadeltaTCR+ thymocytes not co-expressing Vgamma9 and Vdelta2. The receptors here all came from a human fetus.

Relative to its sample, this clone is large. This sample includes further DNA sequences coding for the same CDR3. This sequence joins TRDV1 and TRDJ1, with TRDD3 matching 8 bases. V gave up 5 bases and J gave up 0 bases; unmatched junction bases: 5. Germline-derived CDR1 and CDR2 are TSWWSYY and QGS. The CDR3 is 15 amino acids. In nucleotides, the CDR3 is TGTGCTCTTGGGCCACTGGGGGCTTACACCGATAAACTCATCTTT. This codes for CALGPLGAYTDKLIF.

As to this clone: The sample holds other DNA sequences that translate to the same CDR3. The chain combines TRDV2 with TRDJ1, with TRDD3 matching 9 bases. There are 13 residues in the CDR3. Trimming took 1 base from V and 7 from J; bases not matched to a gene: 3. CDR1 and CDR2 (germline): GEAIGNYY, EKD. The CDR3 DNA reads as TGTGCCTGTGACACTGGGGGATATGCTAAACTCATCTTT. Encoded protein: CACDTGGYAKLIF.

Turning to this clone: This could be a read error, since a much larger clone is one nucleotide away. The J gene is TRDJ3, the V gene TRDV2, with 7 bases identical to TRDD3. Here the J gene came from matching the DNA to germline, since TCRdb omits it. The length of the CDR3 is 17 residues. Germline CDR1 is GEAIGNYY and CDR2 is EKD. CDR3 coding DNA: TGTGCCTGTGACACCGTACTGGGGACCTGGGACACCCGACGGATGTTTTTC. Its protein is CACDTVLGTWDTRRMFF.

On this clone itself: A much larger clone differs by one base, so this may be a read error. The V and J genes are TRDV2 and TRDJ3, with D possibly TRDD3 on 6 matching bases. The J gene comes from matching the DNA to germline here; TCRdb lacks it. The CDR3 sequence is 16 residues long. Trimming pared 3 bases from V and 1 base from J, leaving 9 bases between. Germline loops: CDR1 GEAIGNYY, CDR2 EKD. DNA of the CDR3: TGTGCCTGTGACCCCGGGGATTCCTGGGACACCCGACAGATGTTTTTC. It is translated as CACDPGDSWDTRQMFF.